These 20 T cell receptor beta chains came from one sample sequenced in a study of blood T cell repertoires in COVID-19 (dated by TCRdb to 2018 to 2021). The library was obtained by the immunoSEQ multiplex PCR assay. Held by TCRdb, this immuneACCESS table contains in-frame sequences only and omits some clones. Under half of the omission traces to an unresolved V gene where checked; the cause of the rest is unknown. This sample comprises hundreds of thousands of clones, around 89% of them detected only once. The biggest ten clones account for 3.5% to 4.5% of the sample. The sequencing input was PBMCs or T cells enriched from blood (not recorded which). These receptors were collected from a woman in her 30s who had recovered from COVID-19.

In DNA form, the CDR3 reads TGTGCCAGCAGCTTGGACAGGGGAAGGACTGAAGCTTTCTTT. Translating gives CASSLDRGRTEAFF. The V and J genes are TRBV5-4 and TRBJ1-1; 7 nucleotides line up with TRBD1. The V segment lost 0 bases and the J segment 5 bases; nucleotides outside the gene matches: 4. Germline CDR1 SGHNT, CDR2 YYREEE (reference sequence). The CDR3 covers 14 residues.

The chain has TRBV29-1 and TRBJ2-1; no clear D gene. Germline V gives CDR1 SQVTM, CDR2 ANQGSEA. V was shortened by 8 bases and J by 4 bases, with 18 bases between the two germline ends. This CDR3 is 14 amino acids long. Written as DNA, the CDR3 is TGCAGCCTCCGTGCCTATCCCTATTACAATGAGCAGTTCTTC. Translated, it gives CSLRAYPYYNEQFF.

This chain connects TRBV30 to TRBJ1-1; D is perhaps TRBD1 (5 bases). The CDR3 extends over 13 amino acids. The germline V and J ends were trimmed by 3 bases and 5 bases, with 13 bases remaining between them. CDR1 GTSNPN and CDR2 SVGIG come from the germline V gene (reference sequence). The CDR3 region is CAWRAGRVTEAFF. The CDR3 region has the DNA TGTGCCTGGAGAGCGGGACGGGTGACTGAAGCTTTCTTT.

This clone was seen just once. The rearrangement uses TRBV10-3 and TRBJ2-7; 10 positions match TRBD1. Germline V gene lookup returns CDR1 ENHRY and CDR2 SYGVKD. This CDR3 is built from 15 residues. Trimming removed 10 bases from V and 2 bases from J; junction bases left unmatched: 11. The CDR3 DNA reads TGTGCCACTTCACCCGGACAGGGGGTGACCTACGAGCAGTACTTC. Protein product: CATSPGQGVTYEQYF.

The CDR3, as DNA: TGTGCCAGCAATGGGGGGAAGGCTGAAGCTTTCTTT. Residues: CASNGGKAEAFF. The rearrangement links TRBV7-9 to TRBJ1-1, with D tentatively TRBD1 (5 bases). Germline CDR1 is SEHNR and CDR2 is FQNEAQ (reference sequence). V lost 7 bases and J lost 6, with 12 bases in between. This CDR3 has 12 residues.

V usage is TRBV30 and J usage is TRBJ1-6, with D possibly matching TRBD1 (6 bases). The V end lost 4 bases, the J end lost 0 bases, and 22 bases lay between the germline ends. From germline, CDR1 is GTSNPN and CDR2 SVGIG (reference sequence). This CDR3 has 19 residues. The CDR3 DNA follows: TGTGCCTGGAAACTTCCCGGGACAAGCAAGTTCTCCTATAATTCACCCCTCCACTTT. Translation: CAWKLPGTSKFSYNSPLHF.

Notes on this clone: A junction end diverges from the germline sequence, so it may reflect a read error. This chain uses TRBV7-2 with TRBJ1-1; D gene uncertain. Germline CDR1 is SGHTA and CDR2 is FQGNSA. CDR3 length: 14 amino acids. CDR3 region: CASSWVSGNAEAFF. In DNA form, the CDR3 reads TGTGCCAGCAGCTGGGTGAGCGGGAACGCTGAAGCTTTCTTT.

The chain links TRBV7-3 to TRBJ2-1, with 12 bases aligning to TRBD2. The V gene end was trimmed by 0 bases and the J gene end by 6 bases; junction bases not matched to a gene: 9. From germline, CDR1 is SGHTA and CDR2 FQGTGA. The CDR3 is made up of 18 amino acids. In DNA form, the CDR3 reads TGTGCCAGCAGCTTAACCCCCCCGACTAGCGGGAGTCGCAATGAGCAGTTCTTC. Encoded protein: CASSLTPPTSGSRNEQFF. The variable domain in full, with the rest retrieved from reference TRBV7-3 and TRBJ2-1, is GAGVSQTPSNKVTEKGKYVELRCDPISGHTALYWYRQSLGQGPEFLIYFQGTGAADDSGLPNDRFFAVRPEGSVSTLKIQRTERGDSAVYLCASSLTPPTSGSRNEQFFGPGTRLTVL.

The gene calls are TRBV9 and TRBJ1-6; 8 positions match TRBD1. Per germline, CDR1 SGDLS and CDR2 YYNGEE. Trimming removed 3 bases from V and 2 bases from J; junction bases left unmatched: 1. CDR3 length: 15 residues. The CDR3 loop reads CASSGTGTYNSPLHF. Here the CDR3 DNA reads TGTGCCAGCAGCGGGACAGGGACCTATAATTCACCCCTCCACTTT.

The chain combines TRBV7-2 with TRBJ1-1; a possible D gene is TRBD1 (6 bases). Germline V lookup: CDR1 SGHTA, CDR2 FQGNSA. This CDR3 is 17 amino acids long. V lost 1 base and J lost 0, with 15 bases in between. The DNA of the CDR3 is TGTGCCAGCAGCTTAGATGTGGACAGCTTTTTGAACACTGAAGCTTTCTTT. This encodes CASSLDVDSFLNTEAFF.

V gene TRBV10-1 combines with J gene TRBJ2-1; 8 bases match TRBD2. This CDR3 spans 18 amino acids. The germline V gene encodes CDR1 WNHNN and CDR2 SYGVQD (reference sequence). V shed 2 bases and J 12 bases; nucleotides not matched to a gene: 21. The CDR3 nucleotides read TGCGCCAGCAGTGAGAGGGCGGTAGGTCGACTAGCGAGGAAGGGGCAGTTCTTC. Translated: CASSERAVGRLARKGQFF.

This rearrangement joins TRBV5-4 to TRBJ2-2; TRBD2 matches at 7 bases. The junction had 3 bases not matched to a gene; V was cut back by 4 bases and J by 0 bases. The CDR3 sequence is 15 residues long. Germline V CDR1 and CDR2: SGHNT, YYREEE (reference sequence). The CDR3 is CASSPGGSNTGELFF. CDR3 nucleotides: TGTGCCAGCAGCCCGGGGGGATCGAACACCGGGGAGCTGTTTTTT.

The chain has TRBV5-1 and TRBJ1-2, with 8 bases fitting TRBD1. Germline loops: CDR1 SGHRS, CDR2 YFSETQ. The junction had 5 bases not matched to a gene; V was cut back by 5 bases and J by 5 bases. This CDR3 has 13 residues. This CDR3 is CASRYGQGYGYTF. The CDR3 bases are TGCGCCAGCAGGTATGGACAGGGTTATGGCTACACCTTC.

CDR3 protein: CASSDRGTGELFF. For the CDR3, the DNA is TGTGCCAGCAGCGACAGGGGTACCGGGGAGCTGTTTTTT. The chain carries TRBV7-9 and TRBJ2-2, with 8 bases matching TRBD1. In germline, CDR1 is SEHNR, CDR2 FQNEAQ (reference sequence). This CDR3 is 13 amino acids long. With 5 bases clipped from V and 5 bases from J, the junction kept 1 base outside the gene matches.

This CDR3 reads CASSSPGQGQLVYGYTF. In DNA form, the CDR3 reads TGTGCCAGCAGTTCCCCGGGACAGGGACAGCTCGTCTATGGCTACACCTTC. The genes are TRBV2 and TRBJ1-2, with 9 bases identical to TRBD1. Trimming took 5 bases from V and 4 from J; bases not matched to a gene: 14. This CDR3 is built from 17 residues. CDR1 and CDR2 from the germline V gene are SNHLY and FYNNEI.

The chain has TRBV4-3 and TRBJ1-2, with 7 bases lining up with TRBD1. The germline CDR1 and CDR2 sequences are LGHNA and YSLEER. The CDR3 loop spans 15 amino acids. The J segment lost 4 bases and the V segment lost 4 bases, leaving 9 bases of the junction unmatched. CDR3 in DNA: TGCGCCAGCAGCCGGTCAGGGGGAGTAGGCTATGGCTACACCTTC. Encoded protein: CASSRSGGVGYGYTF.

The chain combines TRBV24-1 with TRBJ2-1; TRBD1 matches at 7 bases. Germline trimming cut 7 bases from V and 9 bases from J; bases unmatched to any gene: 8. Germline V gene data show CDR1 as KGHDR and CDR2 as SFDVKD. The length of the CDR3 is 13 residues. DNA of the CDR3: TGTGCCACCAGCTTAAAGGGGGCGGCTGAGCAGTTCTTC. Protein product: CATSLKGAAEQFF.

The chain combines TRBV9 with TRBJ2-2, with 12 bases matching TRBD2. The CDR3 loop spans 19 amino acids. Germline loops: CDR1 SGDLS, CDR2 YYNGEE. With 0 bases clipped from V and 7 bases from J, the junction kept 13 bases outside the gene matches. CDR3 region: CASSVAPSGRALGSGELFF. The DNA of the CDR3 is TGTGCCAGCAGCGTAGCTCCTAGCGGGAGGGCCCTCGGGAGCGGGGAGCTGTTTTTT.

The chain couples TRBV28 to TRBJ1-2; D unclear. V was cut by 3 bases and J by 8 bases, with 16 bases left in between. Germline CDR1 MDHEN, CDR2 SYDVKM. The CDR3 has 14 residues. The CDR3 nucleotides are TGTGCCAGCAGTTTCCCCCCTGAGGGCAGGGGCTACACCTTC. Its translation: CASSFPPEGRGYTF.

This sequence joins TRBV18 and TRBJ2-3, with TRBD2 identical over 15 bases. This CDR3 is 18 amino acids long. The germline V gene has CDR1 KGHSH and CDR2 LQKENI. Trimming cost V 3 bases and J 4 bases; bases outside gene matches: 8. CDR3 DNA: TGTGCCAGCTCACCTTTCGAAGGGACTAGCGGGAGGTCAGATACGCAGTATTTT. Amino acid sequence: CASSPFEGTSGRSDTQYF.